The rows below give T cell receptor beta chains drawn from one sample of a study of cytomegalovirus exposure and HLA in healthy donors. Repertoires were generated with immunoSEQ multiplex PCR, while TCRdb's copy carries only in-frame clones and drops some. The sample includes about 170,000 clones, approximately 80% of them seen just once. Sequences were obtained from PBMCs. The origin of the receptors is a woman between 18 and 29 years old in good health and CMV-seropositive. Both conserved end residues are part of each CDR3. D genes are given only for firm matches. Not all rows give a size; the values are once, few, many and, for expanded clones, a class.

d_call,clone_size,j_call,v_call,cdr3_aa,cdr3_nt
TRBD1,NA,TRBJ2-7,TRBV6-5,CASSSDRVPYEQYF,TGTGCCAGCAGTTCGGACAGGGTCCCCTACGAGCAGTACTTC
NA,NA,TRBJ1-1,TRBV19,CASGPNTEAFF,TGTGCCAGTGGGCCGAACACTGAAGCTTTCTTT
NA,NA,TRBJ1-2,TRBV5-1,CASSLDLSGYTF,TGCGCCAGCAGCTTGGATCTGAGTGGCTACACCTTC
NA,NA,TRBJ2-5,TRBV5-6,CASSLSETQYF,TGTGCCAGCAGCTTGAGCGAGACCCAGTACTTC
NA,NA,TRBJ1-6,TRBV2,CASSDGDSPLHF,TGTGCCAGCAGTGATGGAGATTCACCCCTCCACTTT
NA,NA,TRBJ2-1,TRBV13,CASSHYTNEQFF,TGTGCCAGCAGCCACTATACGAATGAGCAGTTCTTC
TRBD1,NA,TRBJ2-5,TRBV29-1,CSVEDQGQGPQETQYF,TGCAGCGTTGAAGATCAGGGACAGGGACCCCAAGAGACCCAGTACTTC
NA,NA,TRBJ2-1,TRBV10-3,CAISESSLGGTNEQFF,TGTGCCATCAGTGAGTCGAGCTTAGGGGGAACCAATGAGCAGTTCTTC
NA,NA,TRBJ2-7,TRBV6-6,CASSYSYNYYEQYF,TGTGCCAGCAGTTACTCGTACAATTACTACGAGCAGTACTTC
NA,NA,TRBJ2-3,TRBV29-1,CSAPGGDQDTQYF,TGCAGCGCCCCAGGAGGTGACCAAGATACGCAGTATTTT
NA,NA,TRBJ1-5,TRBV30,CAWSVAHRGTTTSPGKPQHF,TGTGCCTGGAGTGTTGCCCACAGAGGGACTACCACCTCACCGGGGAAGCCCCAGCATTTT
NA,NA,TRBJ2-7,TRBV6-6,CASRRYEQYF,TGTGCCAGCAGGCGCTACGAGCAGTACTTC
NA,NA,TRBJ1-2,TRBV4-2,CASSQDNSFTYGYTF,TGTGCCAGCAGCCAAGATAACAGTTTTACCTATGGCTACACCTTC
NA,few,TRBJ2-7,TRBV10-1,CASPEEGPEQYF,TGCGCCAGCCCCGAGGAGGGCCCCGAGCAGTACTTC
NA,NA,TRBJ2-1,TRBV28,CASRVPGGATNEQFF,TGTGCCAGCAGAGTGCCCGGGGGAGCGACCAATGAGCAGTTCTTC
NA,NA,TRBJ2-5,TRBV23-1,CASSLGRQERYKEETQYF,TGCGCCAGCAGCCTCGGACGACAGGAAAGATACAAAGAGGAGACCCAGTACTTC
NA,NA,TRBJ2-2,TRBV30,CAWSRLAVTGELFF,TGTGCCTGGAGTAGATTGGCAGTTACCGGGGAGCTGTTTTTT
TRBD1,NA,TRBJ1-6,TRBV7-3,CASSLKGARNSPLHF,TGTGCCAGCAGCTTAAAGGGGGCGCGCAATTCACCCCTCCACTTT
NA,NA,TRBJ2-3,TRBV14,CASSQDLPSVSSDTQYF,TGTGCCAGCAGCCAAGATTTACCTAGCGTCAGTTCAGATACGCAGTATTTT
NA,NA,TRBJ2-5,TRBV9,CASSVDGGRETQYF,TGTGCCAGCAGCGTAGATGGGGGCAGAGAGACCCAGTACTTC
NA,NA,TRBJ1-6,TRBV7-8,CAGSLVPAGNSPLHF,TGTGCCGGCAGCTTAGTCCCCGCGGGGAATTCACCCCTCCACTTT
TRBD1,NA,TRBJ2-7,TRBV7-9,CASTRGTGAYEQYF,TGTGCCAGCACCAGGGGGACAGGGGCTTACGAGCAGTACTTC
TRBD2,NA,TRBJ2-1,TRBV30,CAWSVAGGGVYNEQFF,TGTGCCTGGAGTGTCGCGGGAGGGGGGGTCTACAATGAGCAGTTCTTC